This passage covers 10 T cell receptor beta chains from one sample sequenced in a study of T cells in Graves' hyperthyroidism and ophthalmopathy. The investigators amplified TCR beta CDR3 regions from RNA transcripts. HTBI primers were used for first-round RT-PCR of the TCR CDR3. A single record per CDR3 protein comes from TCRdb applying MiXCR to the multiplex PCR reads. Of 450,000 to 700,000 distinct CDR3 sequences listed, around 45% are singletons. Material: peripheral blood or thyroid tissue (not recorded which). The origin of the receptors is an adult woman with Graves' disease, either hyperthyroidism or ophthalmopathy (not recorded which).

This clonotype came up many times. This chain connects TRBV20-1 to TRBJ1-2; weak D call: TRBD1 (5 bases). CDR1 is DFQATT, CDR2 SNEGSKA, per germline (reference sequence). The CDR3 runs to 15 residues. Trimming pared 0 bases from V and 7 bases from J, leaving 18 bases between. The CDR3 bases are TGCAGTGCTAGAGATCCGAAGGTGGGGGGAGGTGGCTACACCTTC. This gives the protein CSARDPKVGGGGYTF.

The rearrangement joins TRBV7-9 to TRBJ2-7; 14 bases agree with TRBD2. In germline, CDR1 is SEHNR, CDR2 FQNEAQ (reference sequence). The CDR3 runs 16 residues. With V trimmed by 6 bases and J by 5 bases, 9 bases remained unmatched. CDR3 residues: CASRMTSGRAGDEQYF. The CDR3 DNA is TGTGCCAGCAGGATGACTAGCGGGAGGGCCGGAGACGAGCAGTACTTC. Supplemented by reference TRBV7-9 and TRBJ2-7, the full variable domain reads DTGVSQNPRHKITKRGQNVTFRCDPISEHNRLYWYRQTLGQGPEFLTYFQNEAQLEKSRLLSDRFSAERPKGSFSTLEIQRTEQGDSAMYLCASRMTSGRAGDEQYFGPGTRLTVT.

In this sample, this clonotype turned up once. The rearrangement links TRBV5-1 to TRBJ1-2; 10 bases agree with TRBD1. V was clipped by 4 bases and J by 7 bases; unmatched bases: 10. This CDR3 is built from 15 residues. CDR1 SGHRS and CDR2 YFSETQ come from the germline V gene. The CDR3 DNA is TGCGCCAGCAGCGCTGCACGACAGGGGGCGAGTGGCTACACCTTC. Its protein product is CASSAARQGASGYTF. The variable domain in full, completed from reference TRBV5-1 and TRBJ1-2, reads KAGVTQTPRYLIKTRGQQVTLSCSPISGHRSVSWYQQTPGQGLQFLFEYFSETQRNKGNFPGRFSGRQFSNSRSEMNVSTLELGDSALYLCASSAARQGASGYTFGSGTRLTVV.

The chain joins TRBV9 to TRBJ2-6; maybe TRBD2 (5 bases). The germline CDR1 and CDR2 sequences are SGDLS and YYNGEE. Trimming left V 1 base short and J 4 bases short, with 9 bases between. The CDR3 loop spans 15 amino acids. In DNA form, the CDR3 reads TGTGCCAGCAGCGTATCCCCTAGCGGGGCCAACGTCCTGACTTTC. Protein sequence: CASSVSPSGANVLTF.

V is TRBV9 and J is TRBJ2-2; D unresolved. Germline-derived CDR1 and CDR2 are SGDLS and YYNGEE. Between the trimmed V and J ends, which lost 4 bases and 8 bases, there was a span of 6 bases. The CDR3 totals 11 residues. The CDR3 loop reads CASSQGGELFF. The DNA of the CDR3 is TGTGCCAGCAGCCAAGGAGGGGAGCTGTTTTTT. Filled out from reference TRBV9 and TRBJ2-2, the complete variable domain reads DSGVTQTPKHLITATGQRVTLRCSPRSGDLSVYWYQQSLDQGLQFLIQYYNGEERAKGNILERFSAQQFPDLHSELNLSSLELGDSALYFCASSQGGELFFGEGSRLTVL.

The V call is TRBV7-9, the J call TRBJ1-5; 9 bases are a match to TRBD1. V trimming: 3 bases; J trimming: 2 bases; junction bases outside the gene matches: 5. This CDR3 comprises 16 residues. The germline V gene encodes CDR1 SEHNR and CDR2 FQNEAQ (reference sequence). CDR3 bases: TGTGCCAGCAGCTTTACAGGGGGCGGTGGCAATCAGCCCCAGCATTTT. Its protein is CASSFTGGGGNQPQHF.

The V call is TRBV7-9, the J call TRBJ2-2; D may be TRBD1 (5 bases). This CDR3 has 16 residues. Looked up from germline, CDR1 is SEHNR and CDR2 is FQNEAQ (reference sequence). Deletions cut 5 bases from V and 0 bases from J, with 13 bases between. The CDR3 DNA is TGTGCCAGCAGCGGACAAGACAGCCCGAACACCGGGGAGCTGTTTTTT. The encoded protein is CASSGQDSPNTGELFF.

This chain links TRBV20-1 with TRBJ2-7; D gene unclear. CDR1 and CDR2 from the germline V gene are DFQATT and SNEGSKA (reference sequence). Trimming left V 0 bases short and J 0 bases short, with 12 bases between. The CDR3 sequence is 15 residues long. Here the CDR3 DNA reads TGCAGTGCTAGAGATCCCGCTTGGGGCTCCTACGAGCAGTACTTC. As protein: CSARDPAWGSYEQYF.

There are many counts of this clonotype. V usage is TRBV7-9 and J usage is TRBJ2-7; D not resolved. This CDR3 has 13 amino acids. Germline V lookup: CDR1 SEHNR, CDR2 FQNEAQ (reference sequence). V was clipped by 5 bases and J by 4 bases, with 12 bases between them. CDR3 protein: CASSPRGRYEQYF. The CDR3 DNA sequence: TGTGCCAGCAGCCCAAGAGGCAGGTACGAGCAGTACTTC.

In its sample, this clonotype was seen many times. This chain connects TRBV6-1 to TRBJ2-2; 8 nucleotides align to TRBD2. Trimming took 8 bases from V and 1 from J; bases not matched to a gene: 12. The CDR3 totals 17 residues. Germline V gene lookup returns CDR1 MNHNS and CDR2 SASEGT. The DNA of the CDR3 is TGTGCCAGCCCTGGAGCCGAACTAGCGGAGAACACCGGGGAGCTGTTTTTT. Translation gives CASPGAELAENTGELFF.